This is a list of T cell receptor beta chains from one sample in a study of Graves' ophthalmopathy and Graves' hyperthyroidism. A single record per CDR3 protein comes from TCRdb applying MiXCR to the multiplex PCR reads. Here the sample spans hundreds of thousands of distinct CDR3 sequences, about 46% being singletons. The sequencing input was peripheral blood. The receptors originated from an adult man with Graves' ophthalmopathy. Each CDR3 is given with its conserved first and last residue. D genes are given only for firm matches. The size entry is marked missing in some rows and otherwise reads once, few, many or a size class.

J gene | D gene | clone size | V gene | CDR3 DNA | CDR3 protein
TRBJ2-5 | TRBD1 | - | TRBV10-2 | TGCGCCAGCAGTGACCAGGGGGCGGAGACCCAGTACTTC | CASSDQGAETQYF
TRBJ2-2 | - | few | TRBV5-8 | TGTGCCAGCAGTCCGGACTCAAGGAACACCGGGGAGCTGTTTTTT | CASSPDSRNTGELFF
TRBJ2-7 | - | - | TRBV29-1 | TGCAGCGTGCCCAGCCGGGGGCAAAAGGGAGAGCAGTACTTC | CSVPSRGQKGEQYF
TRBJ2-2 | - | few | TRBV24-1 | TGTGCCACCAGTGCTCGGGGGCAGCACACCGGGGAGCTGTTTTTT | CATSARGQHTGELFF
TRBJ2-5 | TRBD1 | few | TRBV2 | TGTGCCAGCAGGGGACAGTCCCAAGAGACCCAGTACTTC | CASRGQSQETQYF
TRBJ1-6 | TRBD1 | - | TRBV9 | TGTGCCAGCTCACCACCAGGGACAGGCAATCAGGGGGCACCCCTCCACTTT | CASSPPGTGNQGAPLHF
TRBJ1-5 | TRBD1 | - | TRBV4-1 | TGTGCCAGCAGTTTCGGGACAGGGGATAATCAGCCCCAGCATTTT | CASSFGTGDNQPQHF
TRBJ2-7 | TRBD1 | - | TRBV9 | TGTGCCAGCAGTCCCCGACTTACAGGGGACGAGCAGTACTTC | CASSPRLTGDEQYF
TRBJ1-2 | - | - | TRBV29-1 | TGCAGCGTGTACACAGGTGAGGGCTACACCTTC | CSVYTGEGYTF
TRBJ2-2 | - | many | TRBV7-9 | TGTGCCAGCAGCAGGGACGTATGGGCCGGGGAGCTGTTTTTT | CASSRDVWAGELFF
TRBJ2-2 | - | - | TRBV7-9 | TGTGCCAGCAGCGTAGCCGACCCCGGGGAGCTGTTTTTT | CASSVADPGELFF
TRBJ1-1 | TRBD1 | - | TRBV7-9 | TGTGCCAGCAGCTCTGGACAGGGTGGATCCGAAGCTTTCTTT | CASSSGQGGSEAFF
TRBJ2-3 | - | - | TRBV7-1 | TGTGCCAGCAGCTCCGGAGGGACGGGTTTCAGCACAGATACGCAGTATTTT | CASSSGGTGFSTDTQYF
TRBJ1-2 | - | - | TRBV28 | TGTGCCAGCAGTTTATGGGGCGGTTACTATGGCTACACCTTC | CASSLWGGYYGYTF
TRBJ2-7 | TRBD1 | - | TRBV7-2 | TGTGCCAGCAGCTTGACAGGGGGGGCGGTCTACGAGCAGTACTTC | CASSLTGGAVYEQYF
TRBJ1-1 | - | once | TRBV3-1 | TGTGCCAGCAGCCAAGGTAGGGCCACTGAAGCTTTCTTT | CASSQGRATEAFF
TRBJ2-1 | TRBD2 | - | TRBV12-3/TRBV12-4 | TGTGCCAGCAGTTCCGCTAGCGGGGGGGACGGGGAGCAGTTCTTC | CASSSASGGDGEQFF
TRBJ1-1 | - | - | TRBV7-6 | TGTGCCAGCAGGGAGATCGGCACTGAAGCTTTCTTT | CASREIGTEAFF
TRBJ2-2 | - | - | TRBV2 | TGTGCCAGCAACTACGCCGGGGAGCTGTTTTTT | CASNYAGELFF
TRBJ2-7 | - | - | TRBV7-8 | TGTGCCAGCAGTTCTTCACGCGACGAGCAGTACTTC | CASSSSRDEQYF
TRBJ1-6 | - | few | TRBV12-3/TRBV12-4 | TGTGCCAGCACCTTTGGAGGGTCCCTCTCACCCCTCCACTTT | CASTFGGSLSPLHF
TRBJ1-2 | - | few | TRBV6-1 | TGTGCCAGCAGTGACCAAGGGGGCTATGGCTACACCTTC | CASSDQGGYGYTF
TRBJ1-3 | - | once | TRBV15 | TGTGCCACCAGCAGAGATGGGAACACCATATATTTT | CATSRDGNTIYF
TRBJ1-6 | - | - | TRBV3-1 | TGTGCCAGCAGCCACAGCGGACAGCCTAATTCACCCCTCCACTTT | CASSHSGQPNSPLHF
TRBJ2-6 | - | - | TRBV20-1 | TGCAGTGCGGCGCAGGGGGCCAACGTCCTGACTTTC | CSAAQGANVLTF
TRBJ2-5 | TRBD2 | - | TRBV28 | TGTGCCAGCAGTTCATCGGGACTAGCGGACTTC | CASSSSGLADF
TRBJ2-5 | TRBD2 | few | TRBV4-1 | TGCGCCAGCAGCCAAGATCGAAGCGGGGAGGCAGAGACCCAGTACTTC | CASSQDRSGEAETQYF
TRBJ1-2 | TRBD1 | - | TRBV7-9 | TGTGCCAGCAGCCCCGCCCGACAGGGAGATGGCTACACCTTC | CASSPARQGDGYTF
TRBJ2-6 | - | few | TRBV24-1 | TGTGCCACCAGTGATTTTGGGGGAATCGCAGATTCAGGTGCCAACGTCCTGACTTTC | CATSDFGGIADSGANVLTF
TRBJ2-3 | - | - | TRBV10-3 | TGTGCCATCAGTGAGTTTCGGACCCTTAGCACAGATACGCAGTATTTT | CAISEFRTLSTDTQYF
TRBJ2-7 | - | - | TRBV29-1 | TGCAGCGTTGAAGTCGCTCTTACCTACGAGCAGTACTTC | CSVEVALTYEQYF
TRBJ2-7 | TRBD1 | few | TRBV11-2 | TGTGCCAGCAGCTCCCGTGGACAGGGTGGCTACGAGCAGTACTTC | CASSSRGQGGYEQYF
TRBJ1-5 | - | - | TRBV19 | TGTGCCAGTAGTATAGAGGGGCTGAATCAGCCCCAGCATTTT | CASSIEGLNQPQHF
TRBJ1-1 | TRBD1 | - | TRBV30 | TGTGCCTGGAGTCGACAGGGGAACACTGAAGCTTTCTTT | CAWSRQGNTEAFF
TRBJ1-5 | - | many | TRBV29-1 | TGCAGCGCCGGGGACGGGGTGAGTCAGCCCCAGCATTTT | CSAGDGVSQPQHF
TRBJ1-1 | TRBD1 | - | TRBV24-1 | TGTGCCACCAGTGATTCGGGGGGACAGGCTGAAGCTTTCTTT | CATSDSGGQAEAFF
TRBJ1-4 | - | once | TRBV7-2 | TGTGCCAGCAGCTTGGGGAACAGGTTTTTT | CASSLGNRFF
TRBJ2-7 | - | many | TRBV24-1 | TGTGCCACCAGTGACCCCTCGGCGGGCAGGCAGTCCTACGAGCAGTACTTC | CATSDPSAGRQSYEQYF
TRBJ1-2 | - | - | TRBV10-3 | TGTGCCAGCAGTTACTCGACCGGCGGCTACACCTTC | CASSYSTGGYTF
TRBJ2-5 | - | - | TRBV12-3/TRBV12-4 | TGTGCCAGCACCCACCCGGGGGGCATAAAGACCCAGTACTTC | CASTHPGGIKTQYF
TRBJ1-2 | TRBD1 | - | TRBV4-2 | TGTGCCAGCAGCCAAGATGGTTTGCCAGGGGGCTATGGCTACACCTTC | CASSQDGLPGGYGYTF
TRBJ2-5 | - | few | TRBV20-1 | TGCAGTGCCCCGCGGCCAACTCCGACCCGGACCCAGTACTTC | CSAPRPTPTRTQYF
TRBJ1-3 | - | - | TRBV6-5 | TGTGCCAGCAGTTACTCTCCGCACTCGGGCCGCTCTGGAAACACCATATATTTT | CASSYSPHSGRSGNTIYF
TRBJ2-7 | - | few | TRBV10-3 | TGTGCCATCAGTGAGTCATCAGGGGACGAGCAGTACTTC | CAISESSGDEQYF
TRBJ1-5 | TRBD1 | few | TRBV6-4 | TGTGCCAGCAGGGTGACAGGGGGCGAAAGCAATCAGCCCCAGCATTTT | CASRVTGGESNQPQHF
TRBJ1-2 | TRBD1 | - | TRBV29-1 | TGCAGCGTTGAAGATCAGGGCAGGGGGATCTATGGCTACACCTTC | CSVEDQGRGIYGYTF
TRBJ1-5 | - | - | TRBV29-1 | TGCAGCGTTGAAGATGGGCAGCCCCAGCATTTT | CSVEDGQPQHF
TRBJ2-2 | - | many | TRBV12-3/TRBV12-4 | TGTGCCAGCAGTCGGACCGGGGAGCTGTTTTTT | CASSRTGELFF
TRBJ2-3 | TRBD2 | - | TRBV29-1 | TGCAGCGTTGTCGCGCCTAGCGGGAGGGCCGGCACAGATACGCAGTATTTT | CSVVAPSGRAGTDTQYF
TRBJ1-1 | TRBD1 | - | TRBV3-1 | TGTGCCAGCAGCCAACCGGGACAGGGGGCTGAAGCTTTCTTT | CASSQPGQGAEAFF
TRBJ1-1 | - | - | TRBV4-1 | TGCGCCAGCAGCCAGCCCGGACGGGGTCTGAACACTGAAGCTTTCTTT | CASSQPGRGLNTEAFF
TRBJ2-5 | TRBD2 | - | TRBV20-1 | TGCAGTGCTAGAGACGGGGGACTAGCGGGAGCGGATGAGACCCAGTACTTC | CSARDGGLAGADETQYF
TRBJ2-5 | TRBD2 | few | TRBV11-1 | TGTGCCAGCAGCTCCCGGACTAGCGCGGAGACCCAGTACTTC | CASSSRTSAETQYF
TRBJ1-4 | - | - | TRBV10-1 | TGCGCCAGCAAGGATAAGGGCTTTGAAAAACTGTTTTTT | CASKDKGFEKLFF
TRBJ2-3 | - | - | TRBV2 | TGTGCCAGCAGTGAAGCGACGGTCCTCCGTGAATATTTT | CASSEATVLREYF
TRBJ2-7 | TRBD1 | - | TRBV29-1 | TGCAGCGGACAGGGGATCTACGAGCAGTACTTC | CSGQGIYEQYF
TRBJ2-5 | TRBD1 | few | TRBV10-3 | TGTGCCAGCAGTTACTCGATCGGACAGGGACAGACCCAGTACTTC | CASSYSIGQGQTQYF
TRBJ1-6 | - | - | TRBV12-3/TRBV12-4 | TGTGCCAGCAGTTTAGCGACCGGCGGAGTTTCACCCCTCCACTTT | CASSLATGGVSPLHF
TRBJ2-7 | - | - | TRBV7-2 | TGTGCCAGCAGCCCCGACAGGCGATACAAGCAGTACTTC | CASSPDRRYKQYF
TRBJ1-2 | - | - | TRBV29-1 | TGCAGCGCCAGCGGGTTGGGCTCAGCTAACTATGGCTACACCTTC | CSASGLGSANYGYTF